The present TCR beta chain was sequenced within a study of blood T cells in healthy people across ages. Background on the study: Through template switching, about one barcoded beta molecule was captured per two T cells, as measured in model experiments. Broader study findings: Naive CD4+ cells and diversity were both higher in long-lived donors than in aged donors.

Through a sample-barcoded 5' primer and a J-beta primer mix, a second PCR was run for about 6 to 11 cycles. TCRdb redid the calling of the 5' RACE reads with MiXCR, one entry per CDR3 protein. The sample records 850,000 or so distinct CDR3 sequences, around 26% being singletons. Those donating, healthy Caucasian individuals from Russia, were aged roughly 6 to 90. The authors drew about 10 milliliters of peripheral blood from each donor. Per the germline V gene, CDR1 is KGHSH and CDR2 is LQKENI. This CDR3 has 15 amino acids. V trimming: 6 bases; J trimming: 1 base; junction bases outside the gene matches: 7. To note about this clonotype: Its specificity is not known.

Sequenced input: blood. The chain has TRBV18 and TRBJ1-2; 8 bases agree with TRBD1. This receptor was identified in a woman of 80 years or more in good health. The CDR3 DNA sequence: TGTGCCAGCTCGCGGGGACAGGTCGTTAACTATGGCTACACCTTC. Translated: CASSRGQVVNYGYTF.